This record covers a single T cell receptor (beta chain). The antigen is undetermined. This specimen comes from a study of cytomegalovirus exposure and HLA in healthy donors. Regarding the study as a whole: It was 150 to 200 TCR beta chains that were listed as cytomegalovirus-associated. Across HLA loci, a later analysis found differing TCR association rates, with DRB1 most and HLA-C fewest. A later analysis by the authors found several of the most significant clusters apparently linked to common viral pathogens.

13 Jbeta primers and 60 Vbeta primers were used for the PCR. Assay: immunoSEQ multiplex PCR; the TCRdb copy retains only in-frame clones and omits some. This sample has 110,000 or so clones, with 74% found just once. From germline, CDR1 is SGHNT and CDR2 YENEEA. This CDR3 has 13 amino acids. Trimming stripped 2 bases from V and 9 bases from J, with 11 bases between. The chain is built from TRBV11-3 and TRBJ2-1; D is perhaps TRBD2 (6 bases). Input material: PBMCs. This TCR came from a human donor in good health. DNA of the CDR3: TGTGCCAGCAGCTTAAGCCTCGGGGGTGAGCAGTTCTTC. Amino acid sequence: CASSLSLGGEQFF.